The TCR beta chain under discussion was sequenced for a study of blood T cell repertoires in COVID-19. About the research overall: Both acute and convalescent COVID-19 samples were obtained from the United States, Italy and Spain. Sources were T cells, B-cell-depleted T cells, or PBMCs; the material itself was cDNA or gDNA.

Recruited during active infection, patients (from Seattle) were subsequently followed longitudinally. With V trimmed by 5 bases and J by 5 bases, 6 bases remained unmatched. This CDR3 is 15 amino acids long. CDR1 and CDR2 (germline): LGHDT, YNNKEL (reference sequence). Clones were sequenced by immunoSEQ multiplex PCR, and TCRdb holds only the in-frame ones, with some missing. This table holds about 82,000 clones, under 80% found once. The sample comprised peripheral blood. The source of this sequence is a man in his sixties with COVID-19, enrolled during active disease. V usage is TRBV3-1 (or the pseudogene TRBV3-2) and J usage is TRBJ1-1, with TRBD1 matching 12 bases. The CDR3 DNA is TGTGCCAGCAGCAGGGACAGGGGGCGAGGGACTGAAGCTTTCTTT. It encodes CASSRDRGRGTEAFF.